Below, 21 T cell receptor beta chains from the same sample are listed, as sequenced in a study of cytomegalovirus exposure and HLA in healthy donors. The PCR ran on 60 Vbeta and 13 Jbeta primers. The assay was immunoSEQ multiplex PCR, and TCRdb's table has in-frame clones only and misses some. The data contain about 98,000 clones, about 74% of them singletons. The sequenced sample was PBMCs. The receptors come from a male donor in good health and CMV-seronegative.

This chain connects TRBV7-2 to TRBJ2-6, with 8 bases matching TRBD1. V shed 5 bases, J shed 0 bases, and the junction held 3 bases outside the gene matches. The V gene's germline CDR1 is SGHTA and CDR2 FQGNSA. The CDR3 sequence is 16 residues long. The CDR3 spells CASSRTGSSGANVLTF. DNA of the CDR3: TGTGCCAGCAGCAGGACAGGGAGCTCTGGGGCCAACGTCCTGACTTTC.

This rearrangement joins TRBV28 to TRBJ1-2, with D possibly TRBD1 on 5 matching bases. In germline, CDR1 is MDHEN, CDR2 SYDVKM. The CDR3 loop spans 14 amino acids. V was pared by 2 bases and J by 5 bases, with 12 bases between. The CDR3 region is CASSLVQGFYGYTF. As DNA, the CDR3 is TGTGCCAGCAGTTTAGTTCAGGGTTTTTATGGCTACACCTTC.

The rearrangement joins TRBV7-9 to TRBJ1-5; D is undetermined. The V gene lost 0 bases and the J gene lost 0 bases, with 3 bases spanning the gap. The germline V gene encodes CDR1 SEHNR and CDR2 FQNEAQ (reference sequence). The CDR3 sequence is 14 residues long. The CDR3, as DNA: TGTGCCAGCAGCTTAGCCGGTAGCAATCAGCCCCAGCATTTT. It specifies CASSLAGSNQPQHF.

The genes are TRBV11-3 and TRBJ2-7, with a possible D match to TRBD2 (6 bases). CDR1 SGHNT and CDR2 YENEEA come from the germline V gene. V lost 0 bases and J 5 bases, leaving 17 bases between the germline ends. This CDR3 has 16 residues. The CDR3 bases are TGTGCCAGCAGCTTAGACGGAAGGGGCGGGGATGACGAGCAGTACTTC. Its protein product is CASSLDGRGGDDEQYF.

J is TRBJ1-4 and V is TRBV25-1; 10 nucleotides line up with TRBD1. The CDR3 sequence is 15 residues long. Germline V lookup: CDR1 MGHDK, CDR2 SYGVNS. Germline trimming cut 4 bases from V and 5 bases from J; bases unmatched to any gene: 4. For the CDR3, the DNA is TGTGCCAGCAGTGCTACGGGACAGGGGAATGAAAAACTGTTTTTT. It specifies CASSATGQGNEKLFF.

The chain uses TRBV29-1 and TRBJ2-1; TRBD2 matches at 11 bases. From germline, CDR1 is SQVTM and CDR2 ANQGSEA. Trimming at V came to 3 bases and at J to 8 bases, leaving 6 bases not matched to a gene. The length of the CDR3 is 14 residues. CDR3 region: CSVDSGRASDEQFF. CDR3 coding DNA: TGCAGCGTTGATAGCGGGAGGGCCTCGGATGAGCAGTTCTTC.

The chain joins TRBV6-5 to TRBJ2-7; 8 bases align to TRBD1. Germline CDR1 and CDR2: MNHEY and SVGAGI. This CDR3 has 14 amino acids. Trimming at V came to 4 bases and at J to 10 bases, leaving 12 bases not matched to a gene. The CDR3, as DNA: TGTGCCAGCAGTTTGGACAGGGTGATCTCCGTCCAGTACTTC. It specifies CASSLDRVISVQYF.

The V call is TRBV7-9, the J call TRBJ1-5, with D unclear. The germline CDR1 and CDR2 sequences are SEHNR and FQNEAQ (reference sequence). V gave up 1 base and J gave up 3 bases, with 7 bases separating them. There are 14 residues in the CDR3. DNA for the CDR3: TGTGCCAGCAGCTTAGGAGCCGACAATCAGCCCCAGCATTTT. Protein: CASSLGADNQPQHF.

The chain joins TRBV29-1 to TRBJ1-3; D gene ambiguous. The CDR3 is 17 residues long. V was clipped by 0 bases and J by 2 bases, with 17 bases between them. Per the germline V gene, CDR1 is SQVTM and CDR2 is ANQGSEA. CDR3 in DNA: TGCAGCGTTGAAGAAAGTCTGGTCAGGCGAACTGGAAACACCATATATTTT. Amino acid sequence: CSVEESLVRRTGNTIYF. The full variable domain, completed using reference TRBV29-1 and TRBJ1-3, is SAVISQKPSRDICQRGTSLTIQCQVDSQVTMMFWYRQQPGQSLTLIATANQGSEATYESGFVIDKFPISRPNLTFSTLTVSNMSPEDSSIYLCSVEESLVRRTGNTIYFGEGSWLTVV.

This chain uses TRBV28 with TRBJ1-5, with unresolved D. In germline, CDR1 is MDHEN, CDR2 SYDVKM. CDR3 length equals 16 residues. V was pared by 7 bases and J by 7 bases, with 23 bases between. CDR3 in amino acids: CASMNFLQVSAQPQHF. The CDR3 nucleotides read TGTGCCAGCATGAACTTCCTGCAGGTTTCGGCCCAGCCCCAGCATTTT.

This CDR3 is CASSFGTSGGYEQYF. The CDR3 DNA is TGTGCCAGCAGTTTCGGGACTAGCGGGGGCTACGAGCAGTACTTC. The gene calls are TRBV11-2 and TRBJ2-7, with TRBD2 identical over 14 bases. CDR1 is SGHAT and CDR2 is FQNNGV in the germline V gene. The CDR3 is 15 amino acids. V trimming: 6 bases; J trimming: 3 bases; junction bases outside the gene matches: 4.

The rearrangement links TRBV19 to TRBJ2-3; 9 positions match TRBD1. Trimming took 5 bases from V and 4 from J; bases not matched to a gene: 16. There are 18 residues in the CDR3. Per the germline V gene, CDR1 is LNHDA and CDR2 is SQIVND (reference sequence). The CDR3 loop is CASSSGTGPFGGSDTQYF. CDR3 sequence (DNA): TGTGCCAGTAGTTCAGGGACAGGGCCCTTTGGAGGGTCAGATACGCAGTATTTT.

This clone came up a few times. This sequence joins TRBV4-1 and TRBJ2-4; possible D gene TRBD2, 6 bases. CDR1 and CDR2 (germline): MGHRA, YSYEKL. The V gene lost 0 bases and the J gene lost 2 bases, with 14 bases spanning the gap. The CDR3 runs to 17 residues. In nucleotides, the CDR3 is TGCGCCAGCAGCCAAGATTTAGAGGACTACACCAAAAACATTCAGTACTTC. It is translated as CASSQDLEDYTKNIQYF.

This clone was detected a few times. The rearrangement uses TRBV7-9 and TRBJ1-2; D possibly corresponds to TRBD1 (6 bases). Germline-derived CDR1 and CDR2 are SEHNR and FQNEAQ (reference sequence). V lost 6 bases and J 3 bases, leaving 14 bases between the germline ends. The CDR3 has 14 amino acids. CDR3 protein: CASRAEGGYYGYTF. The CDR3 DNA is TGTGCCAGCAGGGCCGAGGGGGGGTACTATGGCTACACCTTC.

The chain joins TRBV30 to TRBJ1-5, with 7 positions matching TRBD1. The CDR3 runs to 16 residues. V shed 2 bases, J shed 2 bases, and the junction held 9 bases outside the gene matches. Germline V gives CDR1 GTSNPN, CDR2 SVGIG (reference sequence). The CDR3 region is CAWSTTGTAGNQPQHF. The CDR3 DNA follows: TGTGCCTGGAGTACGACAGGGACAGCAGGCAATCAGCCCCAGCATTTT.

The V gene is TRBV30, the J gene TRBJ1-1, with a tentative D call TRBD1 (6 bases). Germline V gene lookup returns CDR1 GTSNPN and CDR2 SVGIG (reference sequence). With 5 bases removed from V and 3 bases from J, the gap between germline ends came to 13 bases. This CDR3 spans 13 amino acids. CDR3: CAWGRGVYTEAFF. The CDR3 nucleotides are TGTGCCTGGGGCAGGGGAGTGTACACTGAAGCTTTCTTT.

The chain employs TRBV27 and TRBJ1-4, with TRBD1 identical over 7 bases. The CDR3 extends over 15 amino acids. CDR1 and CDR2 (germline): MNHEY, SMNVEV (reference sequence). The V gene end was trimmed by 5 bases and the J gene end by 10 bases; junction bases not matched to a gene: 13. CDR3: CASSHRTGEGGKLFF. As DNA, the CDR3 is TGTGCCAGCAGTCATCGGACAGGAGAAGGGGGAAAACTGTTTTTT.

This clone was observed a single time. This rearrangement joins TRBV4-1 to TRBJ1-3; the D is unclear. Germline-derived CDR1 and CDR2 are MGHRA and YSYEKL. With 0 bases removed from V and 0 bases from J, the gap between germline ends came to 18 bases. This CDR3 has 19 residues. This CDR3 reads CASSQDHPFAGTSGNTIYF. DNA of the CDR3: TGCGCCAGCAGCCAAGACCACCCATTCGCAGGCACCTCTGGAAACACCATATATTTT.

The chain has TRBV7-9 and TRBJ2-2; 8 bases align to TRBD1. The CDR3 is 17 residues long. Germline CDR1 and CDR2: SEHNR and FQNEAQ (reference sequence). The trim removed 3 bases at V and 5 bases at J, leaving 11 bases unmatched. The CDR3 loop reads CASSFGVDRVATGELFF. DNA for the CDR3: TGTGCCAGCAGCTTCGGGGTGGACAGGGTGGCAACCGGGGAGCTGTTTTTT.

Written as DNA, the CDR3 is TGTGCCAGCAGCCAAGCCATAGCGGGAGCACAAGAGACCCAGTACTTC. Translated: CASSQAIAGAQETQYF. The gene calls are TRBV4-2 and TRBJ2-5; TRBD2 agrees at 9 bases. Germline trimming cut 1 base from V and 2 bases from J; bases unmatched to any gene: 5. CDR3 length equals 16 residues. Germline CDR1 reads LGHNA; CDR2 reads YNFKEQ.

This chain links TRBV30 with TRBJ2-1; D not resolved. Deletions cut 4 bases from V and 9 bases from J, with 13 bases between. CDR1 is GTSNPN, CDR2 SVGIG, per germline (reference sequence). The length of the CDR3 is 12 residues. CDR3 protein: CAWIIGEAEQFF. The CDR3, as DNA: TGTGCCTGGATTATAGGAGAGGCTGAGCAGTTCTTC.